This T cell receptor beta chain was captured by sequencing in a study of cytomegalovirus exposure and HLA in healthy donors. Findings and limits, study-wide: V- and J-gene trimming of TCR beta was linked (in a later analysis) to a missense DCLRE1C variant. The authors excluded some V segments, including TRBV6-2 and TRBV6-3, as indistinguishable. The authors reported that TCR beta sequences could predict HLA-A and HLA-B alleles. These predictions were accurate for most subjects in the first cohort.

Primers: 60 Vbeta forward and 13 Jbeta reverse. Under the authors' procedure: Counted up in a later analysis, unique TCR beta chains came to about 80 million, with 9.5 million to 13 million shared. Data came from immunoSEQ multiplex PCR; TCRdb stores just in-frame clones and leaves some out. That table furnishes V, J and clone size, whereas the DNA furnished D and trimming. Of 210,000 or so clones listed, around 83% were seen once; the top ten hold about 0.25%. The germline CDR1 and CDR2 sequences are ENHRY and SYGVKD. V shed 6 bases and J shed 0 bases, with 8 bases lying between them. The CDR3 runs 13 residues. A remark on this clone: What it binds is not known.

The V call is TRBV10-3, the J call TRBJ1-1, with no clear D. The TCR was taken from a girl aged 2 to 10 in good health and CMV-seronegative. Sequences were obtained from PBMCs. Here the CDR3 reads CAISAGMNTEAFF. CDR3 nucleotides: TGTGCCATCAGCGCCGGGATGAACACTGAAGCTTTCTTT.